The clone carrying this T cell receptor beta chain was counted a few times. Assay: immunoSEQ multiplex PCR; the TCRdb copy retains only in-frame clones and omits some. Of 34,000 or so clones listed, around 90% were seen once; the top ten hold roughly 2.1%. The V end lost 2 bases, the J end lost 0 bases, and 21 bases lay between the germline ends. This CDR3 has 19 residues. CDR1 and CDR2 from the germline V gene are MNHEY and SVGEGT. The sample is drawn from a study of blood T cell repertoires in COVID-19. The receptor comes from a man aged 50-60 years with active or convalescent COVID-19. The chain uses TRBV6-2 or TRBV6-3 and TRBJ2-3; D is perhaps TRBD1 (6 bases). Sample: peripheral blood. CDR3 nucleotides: TGTGCCAGCAGTTACCTCCCTATTGGACAGCTACTGAGCACAGATACGCAGTATTTT. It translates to CASSYLPIGQLLSTDTQYF.